The entry that follows covers one TCR beta chain sequence. These data belong to a study of cytomegalovirus exposure and HLA in healthy donors. With 60 Vbeta and 13 Jbeta primers, the PCR was carried out. Here immunoSEQ multiplex PCR was the method, and the copy in TCRdb shows in-frame clones only, minus some. The table lists 130,000 to 150,000 clones, 75% to 85% of them singletons. This receptor was obtained from a female donor in good health and CMV-seronegative. Sequenced material: PBMCs.

The CDR3 DNA follows: TGTGCCAGCAGCTTAGTCAGGGCGGCAACTAATGAAAAACTGTTTTTT. It encodes CASSLVRAATNEKLFF. The chain carries TRBV7-2 and TRBJ1-4, with D possibly being TRBD1 (5 bases). The CDR3 consists of 16 residues. Germline CDR1 is SGHTA and CDR2 is FQGNSA. V lost 1 base and J 0 bases, leaving 9 bases between the germline ends.